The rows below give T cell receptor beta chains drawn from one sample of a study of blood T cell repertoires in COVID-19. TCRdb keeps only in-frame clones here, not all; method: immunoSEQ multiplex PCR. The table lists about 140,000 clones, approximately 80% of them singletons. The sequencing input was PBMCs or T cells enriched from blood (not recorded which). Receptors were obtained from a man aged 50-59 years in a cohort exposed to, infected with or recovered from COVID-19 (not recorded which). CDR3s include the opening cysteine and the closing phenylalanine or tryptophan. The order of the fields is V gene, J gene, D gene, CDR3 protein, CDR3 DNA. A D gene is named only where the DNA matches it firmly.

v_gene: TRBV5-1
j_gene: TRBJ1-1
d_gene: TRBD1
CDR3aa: CASRDLRTGYTEAFF
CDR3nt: TGCGCCAGCAGGGATCTTCGGACAGGGTACACTGAAGCTTTCTTT

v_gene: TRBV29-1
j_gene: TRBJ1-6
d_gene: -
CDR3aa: CSVGGGDPGNSPLHF
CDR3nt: TGCAGCGTTGGGGGGGGCGATCCCGGTAATTCACCCCTCCACTTT

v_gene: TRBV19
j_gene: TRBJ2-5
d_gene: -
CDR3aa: CASSIDYLAREETQYF
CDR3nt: TGTGCCAGTAGTATAGATTACCTAGCAAGGGAAGAGACCCAGTACTTC

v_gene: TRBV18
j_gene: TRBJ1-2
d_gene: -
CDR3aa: CASSPSSDSNYGYTF
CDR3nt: TGTGCCAGCTCACCGTCTTCGGACAGTAACTATGGCTACACCTTC

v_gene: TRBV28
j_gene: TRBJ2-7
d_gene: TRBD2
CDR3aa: CASSLSPSGGFLSYEQYF
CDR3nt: TGTGCCAGCAGTTTATCCCCTAGCGGGGGTTTTCTCTCCTACGAGCAGTACTTC

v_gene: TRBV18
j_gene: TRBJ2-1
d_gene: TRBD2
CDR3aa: CASSSQRESYNEQFF
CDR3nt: TGTGCCAGCTCAAGCCAGCGGGAGTCCTACAATGAGCAGTTCTTC

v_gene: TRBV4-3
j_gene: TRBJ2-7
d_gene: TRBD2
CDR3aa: CASSQEREGTSGYEQYF
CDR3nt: TGCGCCAGCAGCCAAGAAAGGGAGGGGACTAGCGGGTACGAGCAGTACTTC

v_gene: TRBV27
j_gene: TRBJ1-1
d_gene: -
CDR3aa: CASSAGTEAFF
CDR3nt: TGTGCCAGCAGTGCGGGGACTGAAGCTTTCTTT

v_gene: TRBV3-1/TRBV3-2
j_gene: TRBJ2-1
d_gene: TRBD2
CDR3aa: CASSQVGLAGEQFF
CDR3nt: TGTGCCAGCAGCCAAGTTGGACTAGCGGGCGAGCAGTTCTTC

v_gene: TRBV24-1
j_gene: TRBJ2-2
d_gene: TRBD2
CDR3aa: CATWGGTGELFF
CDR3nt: TGTGCCACCTGGGGGGGAACCGGGGAGCTGTTTTTT